What follows are 7 T cell receptor beta chains derived from one specimen sequenced in a study of T cells after yellow fever vaccination. TCRdb analysed the 5' RACE reads with MiXCR anew, one entry per CDR3 protein. This table holds around 350,000 distinct CDR3 sequences, approximately 6% found once. The sample was PBMCs, taken 5 days after the yellow fever booster vaccination. These receptors all come from a man younger than 40 who received the YFV17D yellow fever vaccine.

This clonotype was seen many times. The chain recombines TRBV20-1 with TRBJ2-5; D may be TRBD2 (6 bases). CDR3 length: 14 amino acids. The germline gives CDR1 DFQATT, CDR2 SNEGSKA (reference sequence). The V end lost 1 base, the J end lost 1 base, and 10 bases lay between the germline ends. This chain's CDR3 is CSARGGNLQETQYF. The DNA for the CDR3 is TGCAGTGCTAGAGGCGGGAACCTCCAAGAGACCCAGTACTTC.

This clonotype was detected a few times. The rearrangement uses TRBV29-1 and TRBJ1-3, with D possibly being TRBD1 (6 bases). The CDR3 length is 12 residues. Germline CDR1 and CDR2: SQVTM and ANQGSEA. V lost 5 bases and J 2 bases, leaving 7 bases between the germline ends. The CDR3 bases are TGCAGCGTTACAGGGACTGGAAACACCATATATTTT. This gives the protein CSVTGTGNTIYF.

The chain links TRBV6-2 or TRBV6-3 to TRBJ1-2; no clear D gene. Trimming removed 6 bases from V and 5 bases from J, with 13 bases in between. The CDR3 is 13 amino acids. The V gene's germline CDR1 is MNHEY and CDR2 SVGEGT. CDR3 region: CASREPSKYGYTF. The CDR3 DNA follows: TGTGCCAGCAGGGAACCGAGCAAGTATGGCTACACCTTC.

This clonotype was recorded at least ten times. This chain joins TRBV20-1 and TRBJ1-5; 10 positions match TRBD1. The CDR3 contains 17 residues. CDR1 DFQATT and CDR2 SNEGSKA come from the germline V gene (reference sequence). V shed 5 bases and J 1 base; nucleotides not matched to a gene: 11. The CDR3 bases are TGCAGTGCTCGAAGACAGGGGGCTATTTTGAGCAATCAGCCCCAGCATTTT. Translating it yields CSARRQGAILSNQPQHF.

This clonotype came up many times. J is TRBJ2-7 and V is TRBV20-1; perhaps TRBD2 as D (5 bases). This CDR3 spans 14 amino acids. Germline CDR1 and CDR2: DFQATT and SNEGSKA (reference sequence). V shed 6 bases and J shed 5 bases, with 20 bases lying between them. CDR3 nucleotide sequence: TGCAGTGCGAATTCAGACACGCCCGGGAACGAGCAGTACTTC. Amino acid sequence: CSANSDTPGNEQYF.

This clonotype was observed a few times. The chain joins TRBV7-8 to TRBJ2-7; no clear D. This CDR3 contains 16 residues. V lost 0 bases and J lost 1, with 13 bases in between. The germline V gene encodes CDR1 SGHVS and CDR2 FQNEAQ. The CDR3 protein is CASSLALAGGSYEQYF. CDR3 nucleotide sequence: TGTGCCAGCAGCTTAGCGCTGGCAGGTGGGTCCTACGAGCAGTACTTC.

This clonotype was picked up many times. The chain carries TRBV5-1 and TRBJ2-5, with D possibly TRBD2 on 6 matching bases. CDR1 is SGHRS, CDR2 YFSETQ, per germline. The CDR3 contains 15 residues. V was cut by 6 bases and J by 5 bases, with 20 bases left in between. The CDR3 sequence: CASIPGGPHRETQYF. CDR3 bases: TGCGCCAGCATCCCCGGGGGTCCCCATCGGGAGACCCAGTACTTC.